A selection of T cell receptor beta chains follows, all from one sample in a study of blood T cell repertoires in COVID-19. Sequencing used immunoSEQ multiplex PCR; TCRdb keeps in-frame clones, though not all of them. Of more than 200,000 clones listed, roughly 84% were seen once; the top ten hold 7% to 9%. The sequenced material came from PBMCs or T cells enriched from blood (not recorded which). All receptors come from a man between 25 and 39 years old in a cohort exposed to, infected with or recovered from COVID-19 (not recorded which). Both conserved end residues are trimmed from each CDR3.

J gene,V gene,CDR3 protein
TRBJ1-1,TRBV7-2,ASSADRGWTEAF
TRBJ2-1,TRBV7-2,ASSFLAGGPSNEQF
TRBJ1-1,TRBV5-1,ASSLGTGGENTEAF
TRBJ2-1,TRBV6-5,ASKGSAGVHNEQF
TRBJ1-1,TRBV7-2,AVSYSGGLGHEAF
TRBJ2-3,TRBV18,ASSPLGETPSTDTQY
TRBJ2-7,TRBV6-5,ASSYSFTGTYEQY
TRBJ1-2,TRBV7-2,ASSLVLGGTGLRDGYT
TRBJ1-5,TRBV7-2,ASGPQSNQPQH
TRBJ1-1,TRBV5-4,ASSFGAHGTEAF
TRBJ1-5,TRBV7-8,ASSLSRGLSNQPQH
TRBJ2-2,TRBV7-6,ASSLEGLALRNTGELF
TRBJ2-1,TRBV29-1,SVLGERGSSNEQF
TRBJ2-1,TRBV5-4,ASSLVREGRNEQF
TRBJ2-7,TRBV7-3,ASSPLPGGLYEQY
TRBJ2-7,TRBV18,ASSPGTVLYEQY
TRBJ2-3,TRBV3-1/TRBV3-2,ASSHGLAKDTQY
TRBJ1-1,TRBV18,ASSQDRLNTEAF
TRBJ2-1,TRBV2,ASRGRDYEQF
TRBJ2-7,TRBV5-8,ASRFTGYYEQY
TRBJ2-7,TRBV7-9,ASSPGTELSYEQY
TRBJ2-3,TRBV6-5,ATTGDSGTDTQY
TRBJ2-3,TRBV28,ASRSGGSTDTQY
TRBJ2-1,TRBV5-1,ASSFPMTSGIPRGPYNEQF
TRBJ1-2,TRBV13,ASTLNRDSYGYT
TRBJ1-5,TRBV28,ASSQPGGYQPQH
TRBJ2-1,TRBV9,ASSATSGRDYEQF
TRBJ2-7,TRBV4-1,ASSQAGGPYEQY
TRBJ1-2,TRBV5-8,ASTLTGGSYGYT